The 11 T cell receptor beta chains below were found in one sample sequenced in a study of T cells after somatic rescue of genetic block. Assay used: immunoSEQ multiplex PCR; TCRdb lists only in-frame clones, some missing. The sample includes 110,000 or so clones, 75% to 95% seen only once; the top ten take about 1.5%. Input material: peripheral blood mononuclear cells (PBMCs). These receptors were obtained from a woman in her late teens or twenties.

This sequence joins TRBV7-2 and TRBJ1-1; D remains unclear. This CDR3 has 15 residues. V was cut by 1 base and J by 2 bases, with 11 bases left in between. Per germline, CDR1 SGHTA and CDR2 FQGNSA. CDR3 nucleotides: TGTGCCAGCAGCTTAGGTCCAGGTCTAAACACTGAAGCTTTCTTT. Encoded protein: CASSLGPGLNTEAFF.

The chain uses TRBV4-2 and TRBJ2-7, with 9 bases lining up with TRBD2. This CDR3 has 14 amino acids. The germline CDR1 and CDR2 sequences are LGHNA and YNFKEQ. With 0 bases clipped from V and 7 bases from J, the junction kept 4 bases outside the gene matches. The CDR3 reads CASSQDPLAGEQYF. CDR3 nucleotides: TGTGCCAGCAGCCAAGATCCGCTAGCGGGGGAGCAGTACTTC.

This clone was seen a single time. The V gene is TRBV11-1, the J gene TRBJ1-1; D unresolved. The length of the CDR3 is 14 residues. Deletions cut 5 bases from V and 4 bases from J, with 14 bases between. Germline V gene sequence: CDR1 SGHAT, CDR2 FQDESV (reference sequence). As DNA, the CDR3 is TGTGCCAGCAGCCCCCGAAGGGAAGTCACTGAAGCTTTCTTT. This translates into CASSPRREVTEAFF.

The chain is built from TRBV10-3 and TRBJ2-3, with a tentative D call TRBD1 (6 bases). V lost 4 bases and J 0 bases, leaving 11 bases between the germline ends. Per the germline V gene, CDR1 is ENHRY and CDR2 is SYGVKD. CDR3 length: 15 residues. For the CDR3, the DNA is TGTGCCATCAGTGGGACAGCGGTTAGCACAGATACGCAGTATTTT. It yields the protein CAISGTAVSTDTQYF.

This chain connects TRBV2 to TRBJ1-1; 8 bases are shared with TRBD1. Germline lookup yields CDR1 SNHLY and CDR2 FYNNEI. The V segment lost 9 bases and the J segment 6 bases; nucleotides outside the gene matches: 12. This CDR3 spans 14 amino acids. CDR3 sequence (DNA): TGTGCCAGTCGGAGAGGACAGGGAGGGGCTGAAGCTTTCTTT. It specifies CASRRGQGGAEAFF.

The rearrangement links TRBV18 to TRBJ1-2; no clear D. V was pared by 6 bases and J by 2 bases, with 16 bases between. Germline V gene data show CDR1 as KGHSH and CDR2 as LQKENI. The CDR3 length is 15 residues. The CDR3 nucleotides read TGTGCCAGCTCTCGTGGGTCGAGGGAGAACTATGGCTACACCTTC. Encoded protein: CASSRGSRENYGYTF.

J is TRBJ1-4 and V is TRBV29-1; D not resolved. Germline CDR1 is SQVTM and CDR2 is ANQGSEA. This CDR3 has 14 residues. Between the trimmed V and J ends, which lost 5 bases and 2 bases, there was a span of 12 bases. CDR3 DNA: TGCAGCGTTTACGTCGAAGACACTAATGAAAAACTGTTTTTT. It translates to CSVYVEDTNEKLFF.

This rearrangement joins TRBV6-5 to TRBJ2-5, with D possibly matching TRBD1 (5 bases). The germline gives CDR1 MNHEY, CDR2 SVGAGI. The CDR3 runs to 15 residues. Trimming pared 2 bases from V and 4 bases from J, leaving 14 bases between. The CDR3, as DNA: TGTGCCAGCAGTTACAAGGGGTGGATGGGAGAGACCCAGTACTTC. It translates to CASSYKGWMGETQYF.

The chain carries TRBV6-5 and TRBJ2-7; TRBD2 agrees at 7 bases. V trimming: 0 bases; J trimming: 6 bases; junction bases outside the gene matches: 8. Germline assignment: CDR1 MNHEY and CDR2 SVGAGI. The CDR3 sequence is 15 residues long. The CDR3 bases are TGTGCCAGCAGTTACTCGAGTGGTCCGGGAGGCGAGCAGTACTTC. It encodes CASSYSSGPGGEQYF.

The chain links TRBV27 to TRBJ1-1; TRBD1 aligns across 11 bases. The CDR3 runs to 16 residues. Germline values: CDR1 MNHEY, CDR2 SMNVEV (reference sequence). Trimming removed 5 bases from V and 0 bases from J; junction bases left unmatched: 5. The DNA of the CDR3 is TGTGCCAGCAGTCTAGGGACAGGGGGAATGAACACTGAAGCTTTCTTT. It translates to CASSLGTGGMNTEAFF.

The CDR3 coding sequence is TGTGCCAGCAGCCTGACTCACATGAACACTGAAGCTTTCTTT. Encoded protein: CASSLTHMNTEAFF. This rearrangement joins TRBV5-8 to TRBJ1-1; no firm D call. The V gene lost 4 bases and the J gene lost 0 bases, with 10 bases spanning the gap. The CDR3 has 14 residues. Germline-derived CDR1 and CDR2 are SGHTS and YDEGEE.